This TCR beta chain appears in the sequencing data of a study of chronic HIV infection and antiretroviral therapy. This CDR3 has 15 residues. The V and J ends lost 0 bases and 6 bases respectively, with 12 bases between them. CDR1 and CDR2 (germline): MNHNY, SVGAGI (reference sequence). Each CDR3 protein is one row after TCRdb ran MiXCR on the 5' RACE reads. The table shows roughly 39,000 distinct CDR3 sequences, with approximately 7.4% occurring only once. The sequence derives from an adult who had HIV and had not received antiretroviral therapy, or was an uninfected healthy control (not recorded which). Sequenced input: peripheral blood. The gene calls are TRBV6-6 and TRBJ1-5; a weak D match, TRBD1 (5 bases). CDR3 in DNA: TGTGCCAGCAGTTACTCCCAGGGACTGGGTCAGCCCCAGCATTTT. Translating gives CASSYSQGLGQPQHF.